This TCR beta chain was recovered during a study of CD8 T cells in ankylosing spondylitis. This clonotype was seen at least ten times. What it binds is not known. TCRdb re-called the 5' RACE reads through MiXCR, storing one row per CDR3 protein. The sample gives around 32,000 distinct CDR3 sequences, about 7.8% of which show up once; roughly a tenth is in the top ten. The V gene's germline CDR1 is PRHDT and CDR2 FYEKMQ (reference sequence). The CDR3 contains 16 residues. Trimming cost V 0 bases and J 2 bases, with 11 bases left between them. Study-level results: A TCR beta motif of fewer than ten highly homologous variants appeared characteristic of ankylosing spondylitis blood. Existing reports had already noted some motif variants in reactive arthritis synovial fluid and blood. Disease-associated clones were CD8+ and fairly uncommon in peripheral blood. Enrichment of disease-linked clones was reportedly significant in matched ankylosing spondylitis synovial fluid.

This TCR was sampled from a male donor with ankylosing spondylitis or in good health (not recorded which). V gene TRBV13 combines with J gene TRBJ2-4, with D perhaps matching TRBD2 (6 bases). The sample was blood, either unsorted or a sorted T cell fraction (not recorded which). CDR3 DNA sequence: TGTGCCAGCAGCTTAGGCGGGAGTCCTACCAAAAACATTCAGTACTTC. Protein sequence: CASSLGGSPTKNIQYF.